The T cell receptor (beta chain) under discussion was sequenced for a study of T cells in Graves' hyperthyroidism and ophthalmopathy. The authors deemed Graves' hyperthyroidism stable absent ophthalmopathy progression within 18 months. Diagnostic assessment was based on clinical symptoms, serum thyroxine and TRAb, thyroid ultrasound and orbital computed tomography. Fresh 10 ml peripheral blood yielded PBMCs. A remark on this clonotype: This may be a read error, as it is one base from a much larger clone.

TCR beta CDR3 regions were amplified from RNA. Researchers ran a first-round RT-PCR on the TCR CDR3 using the HTBI primer set. Each CDR3 protein gets one entry after TCRdb re-called the multiplex PCR reads with MiXCR. Of over 500,000 distinct CDR3 sequences detected, around 15% appear once; the ten largest clones hold roughly 13%. Germline CDR1 and CDR2: MDHEN and SYDVKM. The CDR3 is made up of 13 amino acids. The chain links TRBV28 to TRBJ2-2; possibly TRBD1 for D (6 bases). The specimen sequenced was blood. The clonotype originates from a woman aged 40-49 years with Graves' hyperthyroidism. The CDR3 region has the DNA TGTGCCAGCAACTCCGGACAGACCGGGGAGCTGCTTTTT. It yields the protein CASNSGQTGELLF.